This T cell receptor beta chain was captured in a study of blood T cell repertoires in COVID-19. J lost 0 bases, V lost 1 base, and 7 bases had no gene match. Germline V gives CDR1 GTSNPN, CDR2 SVGIG (reference sequence). This CDR3 is built from 18 residues. In assigning cohorts, the study relied on participant-reported clinical history. The recovered donors of Cohort 3 showed two negative PCRs, clearance, or symptom resolution. In the source study's methods: By means of reference gene primer amplification, nucleated cell counts were estimated. TCRdb's table, derived via immunoSEQ multiplex PCR, lists solely in-frame clones and lacks some. The D gene and trimming were derived from the DNA, and the V and J assignments and clone size from that table. The sample contains 200,000 to 300,000 clones, about 89% of which appear only once.

The chain couples TRBV30 to TRBJ1-6; 9 positions agree with TRBD1. The TCR comes from a woman aged 18 to 35 who had recovered from COVID-19. Sequencing input: PBMCs or T cells enriched from blood (not recorded which). CDR3 protein: CAWSEQGAFSSYNSPLHF. The CDR3 nucleotides are TGTGCCTGGAGTGAACAGGGGGCTTTTAGCTCCTATAATTCACCCCTCCACTTT.